This T cell receptor (beta chain) emerged from a study of blood T cell repertoires in COVID-19 (dated by TCRdb to 2018 to 2020). At the level of the whole study: Samples covering the acute and convalescent phases of COVID-19 were provided by collaborators in the United States, Italy and Spain. The prospective study material was composed of cDNA or gDNA derived from T cells, B-cell-depleted T cells, or PBMCs. Subjects who had been exposed to COVID-19, were actively infected with it, or had recovered from it provided the deeply sampled blood TCRbeta repertoires that made up the dataset. The repertoires were released in a freely available public database meant as a resource for research on the immune response to SARS-CoV-2. Samples were obtained from the ongoing ImmuneRACE study (first 160 participants) and from 1,254 subjects provided by 6 global collaborators. A de-identified subject ID, COVID-19 status, age in years and sex were almost always included in the sample metadata. Where available, HLA class I and class II types were obtained from metadata supplied by the sample provider rather than from assay-based typing. The research as a whole found: The quantity of clinical and demographic metadata differed by source and by participant and was supplied without curation.

Regarding this clone: Its antigen remains unidentified. Nothing much larger sits one base from this clone, and base qualities are not available.

In the prospective study, participants were roughly 18 to 90 years old, resided in about two dozen geographic areas of the United States, and were enrolled through a virtual design. Cohort assignment in the prospective study relied on participant-reported clinical history from a screening survey and a study questionnaire. For ImmuneRACE Cohort 3, a participant was defined as recovered based on two consecutive negative NP/OP PCR tests, clearance by a healthcare professional, or resolution of symptoms. Each participant in the prospective study had whole blood, serum and a nasopharyngeal or oropharyngeal swab collected by mobile phlebotomists. Prospective study participants could optionally give additional blood draws and questionnaires over an approximately two-month period. Blood samples from the prospective study were shipped frozen or at room temperature prior to DNA extraction. TCRbeta CDR3 regions were amplified from genomic DNA using the immunoSEQ Assay, a bias-controlled multiplex PCR. The authors processed their data as follows. The number of nucleated cells in each sample was estimated by amplification of reference gene primers within the assay. To quantify the absolute abundance of each unique TCRbeta CDR3 rearrangement, sequence reads were collapsed and filtered. For each sample, productive Simpson clonality was calculated as the square root of Simpson's diversity index over productive rearrangements. The source is immuneACCESS, and TCRdb retained only in-frame sequences with V and J called. Part of the clones is not carried over; for the studies checked, unresolved V genes explain less than half of this, and the remainder is unexplained. V, J and clone size reflect that table, while D and trimming were determined from the DNA. Across this sample there are a few hundred thousand clones, with more than 80% seen only once. Together, the top ten hold about 1% of the sample.

The sequenced material came from PBMCs or T cells enriched from blood (not recorded which). This TCR was recovered from a man aged 18 to 30 who had recovered from COVID-19.

The CDR3 reads CASSQPAGGTDTQYF. The DNA is as follows: TGTGCCAGCAGTCAACCAGCGGGGGGCACAGATACGCAGTATTTT. The sequence joins TRBV5-4 to TRBJ2-3, with TRBD2 identical over 8 junction bases. From the cysteine through the phenylalanine, the CDR3 covers 15 amino acids. Kept here is only the CDR3 DNA, which spans 45 bases and is read in frame from base 1. The germline V gene (reference sequence) provides CDR1 SGHNT and CDR2 YYREEE. Unmatched junction bases come to 6, with V trimmed by 5 bases and J by 1 base.